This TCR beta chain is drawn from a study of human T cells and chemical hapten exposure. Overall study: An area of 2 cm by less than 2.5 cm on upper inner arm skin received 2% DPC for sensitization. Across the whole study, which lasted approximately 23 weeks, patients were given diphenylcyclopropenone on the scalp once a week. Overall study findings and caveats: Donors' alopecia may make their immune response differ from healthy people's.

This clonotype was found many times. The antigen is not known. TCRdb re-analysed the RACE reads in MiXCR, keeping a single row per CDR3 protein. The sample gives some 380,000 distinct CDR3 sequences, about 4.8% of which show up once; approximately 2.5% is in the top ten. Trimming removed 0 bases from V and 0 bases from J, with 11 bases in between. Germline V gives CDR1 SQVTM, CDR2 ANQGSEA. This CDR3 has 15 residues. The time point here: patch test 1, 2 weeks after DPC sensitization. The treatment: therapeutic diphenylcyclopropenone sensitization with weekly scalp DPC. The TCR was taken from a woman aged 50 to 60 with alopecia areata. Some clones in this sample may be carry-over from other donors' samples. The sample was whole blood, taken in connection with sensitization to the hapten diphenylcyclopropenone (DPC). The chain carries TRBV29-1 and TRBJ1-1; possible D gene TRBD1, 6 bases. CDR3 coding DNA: TGCAGCGTTGAAGACAGGGGTGGGATGAACACTGAAGCTTTCTTT. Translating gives CSVEDRGGMNTEAFF.